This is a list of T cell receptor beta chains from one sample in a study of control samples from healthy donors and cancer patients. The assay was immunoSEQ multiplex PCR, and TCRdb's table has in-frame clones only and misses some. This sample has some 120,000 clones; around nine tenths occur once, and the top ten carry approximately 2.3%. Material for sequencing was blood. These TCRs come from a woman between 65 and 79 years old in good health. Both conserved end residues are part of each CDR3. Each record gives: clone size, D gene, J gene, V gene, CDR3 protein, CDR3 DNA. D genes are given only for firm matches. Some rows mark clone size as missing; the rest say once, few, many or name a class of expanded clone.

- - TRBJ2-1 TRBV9 CASSVGSSGDEQFF TGTGCCAGCAGCGTAGGCTCGTCAGGGGATGAGCAGTTCTTC
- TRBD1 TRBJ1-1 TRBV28 CASSPRGQGSTEAFF TGTGCCAGCAGTCCCCGGGGACAGGGGTCCACTGAAGCTTTCTTT
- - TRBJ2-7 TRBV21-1 CASRKSHEQYF TGTGCCAGCAGGAAAAGCCACGAGCAGTACTTC
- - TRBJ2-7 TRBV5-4 CASSLGLGWNSSYEQYF TGTGCCAGCAGCTTGGGTCTCGGGTGGAATAGCTCCTACGAGCAGTACTTC
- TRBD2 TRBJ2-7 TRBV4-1 CASSQLPGLAGGQTSYEQYF TGCGCCAGCAGCCAACTGCCGGGACTAGCGGGGGGCCAAACTTCCTACGAGCAGTACTTC
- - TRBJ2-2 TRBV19 CASKGADTGELFF TGTGCCAGTAAAGGGGCGGACACCGGGGAGCTGTTTTTT
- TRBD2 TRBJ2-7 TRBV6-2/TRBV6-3 CASSYSGTSGYEQYF TGTGCCAGCAGTTACTCCGGGACTAGCGGCTACGAGCAGTACTTC
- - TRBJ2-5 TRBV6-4 CASTPSGEETQYF TGTGCCAGCACTCCCTCGGGGGAAGAGACCCAGTACTTC
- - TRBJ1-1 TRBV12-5 CASGFQGRSEAFF TGTGCTAGTGGTTTCCAGGGTCGTAGTGAAGCTTTCTTT
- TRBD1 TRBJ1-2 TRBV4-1 CASSHGQENYGYTF TGCGCCAGCAGCCATGGACAGGAGAACTATGGCTACACCTTC
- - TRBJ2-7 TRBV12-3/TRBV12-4 CASSLTYEQYF TGTGCCAGCAGTCTAACCTACGAGCAGTACTTC
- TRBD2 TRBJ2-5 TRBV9 CASSVEVRGESGQYF TGTGCCAGCAGCGTAGAAGTTCGGGGGGAATCGGGCCAGTACTTC
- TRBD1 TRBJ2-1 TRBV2 CASRQGHNEQFF TGTGCCAGTCGACAGGGGCACAATGAGCAGTTCTTC
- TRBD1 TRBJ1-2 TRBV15 CATSPERTGGTGGYGYTF TGTGCCACCAGCCCTGAGAGGACAGGGGGGACCGGGGGCTATGGCTACACCTTC
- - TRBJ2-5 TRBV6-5 CASTPPGVGETQYF TGTGCCAGCACCCCCCCGGGCGTCGGAGAGACCCAGTACTTC
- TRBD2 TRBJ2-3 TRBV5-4 CASSLSLAGGSTSTDTQYF TGTGCCAGCAGCTTGTCGCTGGCGGGGGGATCCACTAGCACAGATACGCAGTATTTT
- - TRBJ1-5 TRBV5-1 CASSFVGGDQPQHF TGCGCCAGCAGCTTCGTTGGGGGCGATCAGCCCCAGCATTTT
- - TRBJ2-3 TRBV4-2 CASSQAGGWGQSADTQYF TGTGCCAGCAGCCAAGCCGGGGGCTGGGGGCAAAGCGCAGATACGCAGTATTTT
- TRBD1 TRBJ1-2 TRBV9 CASSKGQPLGYTF TGTGCCAGCAGCAAGGGACAGCCCCTTGGCTACACCTTC
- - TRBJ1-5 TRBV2 CASSVGPLLSNQPQHF TGTGCCAGCAGTGTAGGTCCTTTGCTCAGCAATCAGCCCCAGCATTTT
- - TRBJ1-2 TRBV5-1 CASSLMARGSYGYTF TGCGCCAGCAGCTTGATGGCTCGGGGGAGCTATGGCTACACCTTC
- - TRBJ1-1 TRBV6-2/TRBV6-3 CASSYFQGTEAFF TGTGCCAGCAGTTACTTCCAGGGCACTGAAGCTTTCTTT
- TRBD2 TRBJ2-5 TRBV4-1 CASSHRSGGAEETQYF TGCGCCAGCAGCCACCGTAGCGGGGGGGCGGAGGAGACCCAGTACTTC
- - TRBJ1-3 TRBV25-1 CASSSLGANTIYF TGTGCCAGCAGTTCCCTGGGAGCAAACACCATATATTTT
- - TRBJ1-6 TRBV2 CASLLDAGFNSPLHF TGTGCCAGTCTGTTGGATGCCGGGTTCAATTCACCCCTCCACTTT
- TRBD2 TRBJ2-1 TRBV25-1 CASRGLVGFYEQFF TGTGCCAGCAGAGGACTAGTCGGGTTCTATGAGCAGTTCTTC
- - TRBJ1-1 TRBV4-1 CASSQETGLNTEAFF TGCGCCAGCAGCCAAGAGACAGGATTGAACACTGAAGCTTTCTTT
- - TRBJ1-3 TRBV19 CASSMGVRGNTIYF TGTGCCAGTAGTATGGGGGTACGCGGAAACACCATATATTTT
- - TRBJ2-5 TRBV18 CASSPLMNSQETQYF TGTGCCAGCTCACCATTGATGAACAGCCAAGAGACCCAGTACTTC
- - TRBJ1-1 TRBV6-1 CASSELQNTEAFF TGTGCCAGCAGTGAACTACAGAACACTGAAGCTTTCTTT
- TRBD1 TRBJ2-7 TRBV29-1 CSVDRGDGYEQYF TGCAGCGTGGACAGGGGAGACGGCTACGAGCAGTACTTC
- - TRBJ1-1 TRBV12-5 CASGLVLGVPRTEAFF TGTGCTAGTGGTTTGGTACTTGGGGTCCCTCGGACTGAAGCTTTCTTT
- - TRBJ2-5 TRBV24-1 CATSRGGRGATQYF TGTGCCACCAGCAGGGGGGGGCGGGGCGCGACCCAGTACTTC
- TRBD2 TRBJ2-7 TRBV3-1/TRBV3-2 CASGGSGFYYEQYF TGTGCCAGCGGGGGTAGCGGGTTCTACTACGAGCAGTACTTC
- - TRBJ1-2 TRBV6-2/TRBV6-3 CASSYSKTGDYTF TGTGCCAGCAGTTACTCGAAGACGGGGGACTACACCTTC
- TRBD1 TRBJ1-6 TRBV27 CASSLGDRVNSPLHF TGTGCCAGCAGTTTAGGGGACAGGGTTAATTCACCCCTCCACTTT
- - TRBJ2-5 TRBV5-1 CASSPKGETQYF TGCGCCAGCAGCCCTAAGGGGGAGACCCAGTACTTC
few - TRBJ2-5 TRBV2 CASRSSGVIETQYF TGTGCCAGCAGGTCCTCCGGGGTTATAGAGACCCAGTACTTC
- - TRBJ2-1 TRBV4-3 CASSQWPAGGGDNEQFF TGCGCCAGCAGCCAGTGGCCCGCTGGCGGGGGCGACAATGAGCAGTTCTTC
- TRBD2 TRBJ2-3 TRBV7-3 CASSGGDTQYF TGTGCCAGCAGTGGGGGGGACACGCAGTATTTT
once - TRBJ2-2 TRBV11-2 CASKQGNTGELFF TGTGCCAGCAAACAGGGCAACACCGGGGAGCTGTTTTTT
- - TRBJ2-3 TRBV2 CASSEAFVTAEPQYF TGTGCCAGCAGTGAAGCGTTCGTGACCGCTGAACCGCAGTATTTT